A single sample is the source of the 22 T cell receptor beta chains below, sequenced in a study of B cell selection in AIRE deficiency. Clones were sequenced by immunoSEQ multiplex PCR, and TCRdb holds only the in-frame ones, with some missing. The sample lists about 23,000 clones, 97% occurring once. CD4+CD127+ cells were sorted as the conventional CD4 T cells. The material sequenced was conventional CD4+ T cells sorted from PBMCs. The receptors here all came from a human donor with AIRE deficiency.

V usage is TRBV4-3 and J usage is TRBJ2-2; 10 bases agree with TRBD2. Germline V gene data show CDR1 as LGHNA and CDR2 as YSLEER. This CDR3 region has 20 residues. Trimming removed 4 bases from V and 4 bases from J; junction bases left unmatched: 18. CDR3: CASSRTRLAGRSTATGELFF. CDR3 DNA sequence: TGCGCCAGCAGCCGCACTCGACTAGCGGGTCGATCAACGGCCACCGGGGAGCTGTTTTTT.

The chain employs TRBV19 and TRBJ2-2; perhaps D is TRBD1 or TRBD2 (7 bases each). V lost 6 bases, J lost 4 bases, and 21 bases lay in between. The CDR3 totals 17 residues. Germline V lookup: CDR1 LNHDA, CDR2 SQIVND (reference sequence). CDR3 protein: CASSPTGRGRVTGELFF. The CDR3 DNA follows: TGTGCCAGTAGCCCTACTGGGAGGGGGCGCGTCACCGGGGAGCTGTTTTTT. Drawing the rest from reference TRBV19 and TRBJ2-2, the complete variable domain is DGGITQSPKYLFRKEGQNVTLSCEQNLNHDAMYWYRQDPGQGLRLIYYSQIVNDFQKGDIAEGYSVSREKKESFPLTVTSAQKNPTAFYLCASSPTGRGRVTGELFFGEGSRLTVL.

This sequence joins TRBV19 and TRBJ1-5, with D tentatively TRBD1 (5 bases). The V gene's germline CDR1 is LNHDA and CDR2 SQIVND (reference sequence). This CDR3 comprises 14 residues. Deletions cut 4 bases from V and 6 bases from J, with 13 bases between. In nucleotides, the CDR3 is TGTGCCAGTAGTAACCAGGGTAGTGGTCAGCCCCAGCATTTT. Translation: CASSNQGSGQPQHF.

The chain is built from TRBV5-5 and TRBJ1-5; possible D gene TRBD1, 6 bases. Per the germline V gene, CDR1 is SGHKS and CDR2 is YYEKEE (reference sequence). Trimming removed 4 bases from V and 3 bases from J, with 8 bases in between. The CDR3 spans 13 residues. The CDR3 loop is CASSRTDNQPQHF. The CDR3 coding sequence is TGTGCCAGCAGCCGGACAGACAATCAGCCCCAGCATTTT.

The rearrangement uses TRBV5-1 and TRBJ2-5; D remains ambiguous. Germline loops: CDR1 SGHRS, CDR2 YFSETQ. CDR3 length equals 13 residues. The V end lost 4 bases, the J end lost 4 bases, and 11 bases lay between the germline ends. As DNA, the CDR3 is TGCGCCAGCAGCCCCGTCAAGGGAGAGACCCAGTACTTC. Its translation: CASSPVKGETQYF.

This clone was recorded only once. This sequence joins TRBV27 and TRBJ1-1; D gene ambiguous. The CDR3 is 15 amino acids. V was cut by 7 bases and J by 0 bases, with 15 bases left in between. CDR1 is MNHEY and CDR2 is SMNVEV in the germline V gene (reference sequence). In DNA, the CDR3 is TGTGCCAGCAAGGGCACCTTAAATATGAACACTGAAGCTTTCTTT. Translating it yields CASKGTLNMNTEAFF.

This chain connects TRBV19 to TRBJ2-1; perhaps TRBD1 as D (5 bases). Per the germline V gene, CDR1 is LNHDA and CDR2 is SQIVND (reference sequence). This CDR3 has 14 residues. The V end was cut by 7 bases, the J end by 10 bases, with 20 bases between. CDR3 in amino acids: CASTTVKLEGEQFF. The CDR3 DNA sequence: TGTGCCAGTACGACAGTGAAGCTAGAAGGCGAGCAGTTCTTC.

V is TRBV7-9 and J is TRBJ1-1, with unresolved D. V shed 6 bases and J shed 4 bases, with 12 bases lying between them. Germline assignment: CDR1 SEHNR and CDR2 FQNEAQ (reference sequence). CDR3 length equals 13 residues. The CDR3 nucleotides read TGTGCCAGCAGGACATTGATGGGCACTGAAGCTTTCTTT. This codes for CASRTLMGTEAFF.

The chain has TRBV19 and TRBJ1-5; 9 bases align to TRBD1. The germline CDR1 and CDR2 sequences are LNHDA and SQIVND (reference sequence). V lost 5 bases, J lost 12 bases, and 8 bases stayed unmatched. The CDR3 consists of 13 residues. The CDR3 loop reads CASSGQGIRGQHF. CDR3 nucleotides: TGTGCCAGTAGTGGACAGGGGATTAGAGGCCAGCATTTT.

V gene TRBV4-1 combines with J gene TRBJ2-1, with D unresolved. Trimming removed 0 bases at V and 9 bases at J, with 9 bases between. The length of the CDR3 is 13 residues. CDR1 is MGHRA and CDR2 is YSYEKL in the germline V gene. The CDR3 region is CASSQDFGFEQFF. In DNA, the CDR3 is TGCGCCAGCAGCCAAGATTTTGGGTTTGAGCAGTTCTTC.

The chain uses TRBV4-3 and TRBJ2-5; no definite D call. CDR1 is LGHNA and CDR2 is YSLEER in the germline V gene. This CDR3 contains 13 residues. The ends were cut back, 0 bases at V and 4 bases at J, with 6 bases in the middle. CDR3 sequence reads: CASSQEWRETQYF. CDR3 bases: TGCGCCAGCAGCCAAGAGTGGCGAGAGACCCAGTACTTC.

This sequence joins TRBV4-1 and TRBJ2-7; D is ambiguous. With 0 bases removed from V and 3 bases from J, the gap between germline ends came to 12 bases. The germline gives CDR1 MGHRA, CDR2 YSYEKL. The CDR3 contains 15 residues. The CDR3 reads CASSQEGNPYYEQYF. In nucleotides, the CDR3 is TGCGCCAGCAGCCAAGAGGGGAACCCGTACTACGAGCAGTACTTC.

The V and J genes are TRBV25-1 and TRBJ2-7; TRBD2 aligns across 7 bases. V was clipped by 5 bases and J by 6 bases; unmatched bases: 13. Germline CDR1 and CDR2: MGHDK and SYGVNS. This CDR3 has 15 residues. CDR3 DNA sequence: TGTGCCAGCAGTCCCCAGGTGGGAGGGTTGGGCGAGCAGTACTTC. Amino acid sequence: CASSPQVGGLGEQYF.

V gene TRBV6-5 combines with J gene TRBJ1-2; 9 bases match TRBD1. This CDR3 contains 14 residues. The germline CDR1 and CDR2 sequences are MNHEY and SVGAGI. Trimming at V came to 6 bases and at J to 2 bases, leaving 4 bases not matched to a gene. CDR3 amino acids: CASREGQGNYGYTF. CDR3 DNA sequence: TGTGCCAGCAGAGAAGGACAGGGGAACTATGGCTACACCTTC.

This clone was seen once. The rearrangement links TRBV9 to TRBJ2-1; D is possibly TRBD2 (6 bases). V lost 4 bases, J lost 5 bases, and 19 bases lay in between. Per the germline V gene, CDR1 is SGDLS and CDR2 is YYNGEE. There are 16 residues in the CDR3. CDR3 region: CASSPPGLAKHNEQFF. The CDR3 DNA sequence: TGTGCCAGCAGCCCCCCGGGTCTAGCGAAACACAATGAGCAGTTCTTC.

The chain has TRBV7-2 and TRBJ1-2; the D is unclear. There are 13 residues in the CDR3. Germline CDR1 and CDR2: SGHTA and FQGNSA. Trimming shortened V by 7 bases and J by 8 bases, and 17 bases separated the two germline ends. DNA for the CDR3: TGTGCCAGCATGCTAGACGGGGTCGGCGGCTACACCTTC. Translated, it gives CASMLDGVGGYTF.

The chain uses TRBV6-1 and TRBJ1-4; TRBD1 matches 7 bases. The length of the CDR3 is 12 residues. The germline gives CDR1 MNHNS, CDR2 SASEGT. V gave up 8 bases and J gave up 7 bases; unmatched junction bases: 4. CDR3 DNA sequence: TGTGCCAGCCGACAGGGTTTTGAAAAACTGTTTTTT. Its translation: CASRQGFEKLFF.

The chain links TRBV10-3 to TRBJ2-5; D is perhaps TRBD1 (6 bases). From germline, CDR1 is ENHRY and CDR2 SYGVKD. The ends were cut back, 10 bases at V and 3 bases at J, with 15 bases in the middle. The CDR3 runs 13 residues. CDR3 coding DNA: TGTGCCAGCGGCGATCAGGGGAAAGAGACCCAGTACTTC. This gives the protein CASGDQGKETQYF.

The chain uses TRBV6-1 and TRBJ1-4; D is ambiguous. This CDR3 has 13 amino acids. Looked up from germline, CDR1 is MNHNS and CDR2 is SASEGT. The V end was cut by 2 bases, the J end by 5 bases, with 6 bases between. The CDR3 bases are TGTGCCAGCAGTGAAAATGGGAATGAAAAACTGTTTTTT. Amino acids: CASSENGNEKLFF.

Here the CDR3 reads CASSPRECRSQPQHF. CDR3 sequence (DNA): TGTGCCAGCAGCCCTCGGGAGTGTAGAAGTCAGCCCCAGCATTTT. The gene calls are TRBV21-1 and TRBJ1-5. TRBV21-1 is a recognized pseudogene. The length of the CDR3 is 15 residues.

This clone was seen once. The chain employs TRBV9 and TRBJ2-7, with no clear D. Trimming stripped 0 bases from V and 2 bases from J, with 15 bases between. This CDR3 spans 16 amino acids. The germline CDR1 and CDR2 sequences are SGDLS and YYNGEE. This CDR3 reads CASSVDQAGRTYEQYF. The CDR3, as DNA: TGTGCCAGCAGCGTAGACCAGGCTGGCCGAACCTACGAGCAGTACTTC.

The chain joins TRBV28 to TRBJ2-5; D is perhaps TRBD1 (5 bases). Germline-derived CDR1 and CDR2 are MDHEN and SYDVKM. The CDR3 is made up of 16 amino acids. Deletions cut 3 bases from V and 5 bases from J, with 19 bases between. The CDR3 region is CASSFLPDSPRETQYF. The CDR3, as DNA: TGTGCCAGCAGTTTCCTTCCAGACAGCCCTCGGGAGACCCAGTACTTC. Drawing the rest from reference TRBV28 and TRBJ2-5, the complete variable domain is DVKVTQSSRYLVKRTGEKVFLECVQDMDHENMFWYRQDPGLGLRLIYFSYDVKMKEKGDIPEGYSVSREKKERFSLILESASTNQTSMYLCASSFLPDSPRETQYFGPGTRLLVL.